This entry lists 18 T cell receptor beta chains sequenced from one sample in a study of identical twins (dated by TCRdb to 2016 to 2017). Receptor libraries were prepared by 5' RACE. Sequenced on an Illumina HiSeq 2000. TCRdb redid the processing of the public reads, applying fastp at Q25 and MiXCR, and retained in-frame beta chains. All rows with the same CDR3 protein become a single entry with the most common DNA and genes. In this sample the table shows about 240,000 distinct CDR3 sequences, about an eighth of which occur a single time. Under 4.5% of the sample is held by the ten biggest clonotypes. These data were also filed under a second study, of yellow fever vaccine responses in identical twins.

Sequencing input: memory (CD45RO+) T cells sorted from blood. Sample cell subset or site, as interpreted from the label and publication: CD45RO+ enriched T cells. Receptors originate from a woman aged 18-30 years in good health.

The chain has TRBV28 and TRBJ2-5; 13 nucleotides match TRBD2. The CDR3 totals 17 residues. The germline gives CDR1 MDHEN, CDR2 SYDVKM. V gave up 5 bases and J gave up 2 bases; unmatched junction bases: 8. The CDR3 DNA reads as TGTGCCAGCAGTCCGACACTAGCGGGGGGGCTACAAGAGACCCAGTACTTC. It codes for CASSPTLAGGLQETQYF.

The chain links TRBV25-1 to TRBJ2-3, with TRBD2 identical over 10 bases. V lost 2 bases and J lost 0; bases outside the gene matches: 2. Germline CDR1 MGHDK, CDR2 SYGVNS. The CDR3 covers 16 residues. CDR3 sequence: CASSETSGTSTDTQYF. Here the CDR3 DNA reads TGTGCCAGCAGTGAAACTAGCGGGACGAGCACAGATACGCAGTATTTT.

The chain recombines TRBV20-1 with TRBJ2-3, with 7 nucleotides matching TRBD1. This CDR3 region has 10 residues. J lost 11 bases, V lost 4 bases, and 3 bases had no gene match. Germline V lookup: CDR1 DFQATT, CDR2 SNEGSKA (reference sequence). The CDR3 spells CSATGTVQYF. DNA of the CDR3: TGCAGTGCTACCGGGACAGTGCAGTATTTT.

This clonotype was observed a handful of times. The chain uses TRBV11-2 and TRBJ2-1; 11 nucleotides line up with TRBD2. V shed 5 bases, J shed 4 bases, and the junction held 13 bases outside the gene matches. There are 18 residues in the CDR3. CDR1 and CDR2 from the germline V gene are SGHAT and FQNNGV. The CDR3 DNA is TGTGCCAGCAGCCAACGTTGGGCTAGCGGGGGGACTTACAATGAGCAGTTCTTC. Its protein is CASSQRWASGGTYNEQFF.

This clonotype was seen ten or more times. V gene TRBV7-2 combines with J gene TRBJ1-1; D is possibly TRBD1 (6 bases). Germline-derived CDR1 and CDR2 are SGHTA and FQGNSA. The CDR3 is 15 amino acids. Trimming pared 1 base from V and 2 bases from J, leaving 11 bases between. CDR3 nucleotide sequence: TGTGCCAGCAGCTTAGTGGGGGGCCCAAACACTGAAGCTTTCTTT. Translating gives CASSLVGGPNTEAFF.

This chain connects TRBV6-2 or TRBV6-3 to TRBJ2-3, with D maybe TRBD2 (5 bases). There are 15 residues in the CDR3. Trimming took 6 bases from V and 5 from J, leaving 18 bases between them. Germline assignment: CDR1 MNHEY and CDR2 SVGEGT. The CDR3 region has the DNA TGTGCCAGCAGCCCAGCGGTAGCCCGCAGAGATACGCAGTATTTT. The encoded protein is CASSPAVARRDTQYF.

This clonotype was observed at least ten times. V gene TRBV6-5 combines with J gene TRBJ2-2; a possible D gene is TRBD2 (5 bases). Germline CDR1 reads MNHEY; CDR2 reads SVGAGI. The germline V and J ends were trimmed by 7 bases and 6 bases, with 24 bases remaining between them. This CDR3 has 17 amino acids. CDR3 bases: TGTGCCAGCAACCCCGGCATGGTCCAGCGGTTGGCCGGGGAGCTGTTTTTT. It is translated as CASNPGMVQRLAGELFF.

This clonotype was observed a few times. V gene TRBV5-1 combines with J gene TRBJ2-7; 7 nucleotides match TRBD1. The V and J ends lost 5 bases and 3 bases, in that order; junction bases with no gene match: 8. Per germline, CDR1 SGHRS and CDR2 YFSETQ. The CDR3 consists of 14 residues. CDR3 in DNA: TGCGCCAGCAGACAGGGGTCCACTCGCTACGAGCAGTACTTC. Translation gives CASRQGSTRYEQYF.

The chain employs TRBV4-3 and TRBJ2-3; D is uncertain. The germline gives CDR1 LGHNA, CDR2 YSLEER. The V gene lost 1 base and the J gene lost 3 bases, with 5 bases spanning the gap. The CDR3 totals 13 residues. The CDR3 is CASSQVGTDTQYF. CDR3 in DNA: TGCGCCAGCAGCCAAGTCGGGACAGATACGCAGTATTTT.

The chain links TRBV5-1 to TRBJ2-7, with D perhaps given as TRBD1 or TRBD2 (5 bases each). Trimming pared 0 bases from V and 5 bases from J, leaving 12 bases between. Germline-derived CDR1 and CDR2 are SGHRS and YFSETQ. The CDR3 is 14 residues long. CDR3 amino acids: CASSLDEGRNEQYF. CDR3 bases: TGCGCCAGCAGCTTGGATGAGGGGCGCAACGAGCAGTACTTC.

This clonotype was observed at least ten times. V usage is TRBV12-3 or TRBV12-4 and J usage is TRBJ2-7; D not certain. The CDR3 has 13 residues. Trimming stripped 2 bases from V and 2 bases from J, with 7 bases between. The CDR3 loop is CASSLRETYEQYF. CDR3 DNA: TGTGCCAGCAGTTTAAGGGAAACCTACGAGCAGTACTTC.

This clonotype has a handful of counts. The chain joins TRBV4-3 to TRBJ2-1, with TRBD1 as a possible D gene (8 bases). Trimming removed 0 bases at V and 5 bases at J, with 17 bases between. The CDR3 is 17 amino acids. The V gene's germline CDR1 is LGHNA and CDR2 YSLEER. The CDR3 is CASSQEGSGTGNNEQFF. The CDR3 DNA reads TGCGCCAGCAGCCAAGAAGGAAGCGGGACAGGCAACAATGAGCAGTTCTTC.

CDR3 amino acids: CASSQKDGLTDTQYF. CDR3 coding DNA: TGCGCCAGCAGCCAAAAAGACGGACTCACAGATACGCAGTATTTT. The chain recombines TRBV4-3 with TRBJ2-3, with a possible D match to TRBD2 (5 bases). CDR1 and CDR2 (germline): LGHNA, YSLEER. Trimming removed 2 bases from V and 2 bases from J, with 11 bases in between. The CDR3 is 15 residues long.

This clonotype was seen a few times. V is TRBV28 and J is TRBJ2-1, with D possibly being TRBD1 or TRBD2 (5 bases each). The V end lost 4 bases, the J end lost 8 bases, and 18 bases lay between the germline ends. The CDR3 has 15 amino acids. CDR1 MDHEN and CDR2 SYDVKM come from the germline V gene. Here the CDR3 DNA reads TGTGCCAGCAGTTCGGGACCTTCTATATATTATGAGCAGTTCTTC. The encoded protein is CASSSGPSIYYEQFF.

This clonotype was seen ten or more times. This sequence joins TRBV10-3 and TRBJ2-1, with 7 bases matching TRBD1. Losses at the gene ends were 10 bases for V and 7 bases for J; bases not matched to a gene: 4. Germline V CDR1 and CDR2: ENHRY, SYGVKD. The CDR3 totals 11 residues. Written as DNA, the CDR3 is TGTGCCACCCGACAGGGTAATGAGCAGTTCTTC. It is translated as CATRQGNEQFF.

This clonotype was picked up many times. The genes are TRBV10-3 and TRBJ2-2; 7 bases fit TRBD2. CDR3 length equals 14 residues. Germline loops: CDR1 ENHRY, CDR2 SYGVKD. J lost 4 bases, V lost 5 bases, and 4 bases had no gene match. The CDR3 DNA sequence: TGTGCCATCAGTCTAGCGGTGGGCACCGGGGAGCTGTTTTTT. Encoded protein: CAISLAVGTGELFF.

The gene calls are TRBV5-1 and TRBJ2-3; 7 bases line up with TRBD2. This CDR3 comprises 15 residues. Germline-derived CDR1 and CDR2 are SGHRS and YFSETQ. The junction had 7 bases not matched to a gene; V was cut back by 2 bases and J by 4 bases. The CDR3 sequence is CASSFAGVDSDTQYF. CDR3 in DNA: TGCGCCAGCAGCTTCGCGGGAGTAGACTCAGATACGCAGTATTTT.

This clonotype was seen repeatedly, ten times or more. The rearrangement uses TRBV7-9 and TRBJ1-1; possible D gene TRBD1, 5 bases. This CDR3 region has 12 residues. Germline V CDR1 and CDR2: SEHNR, FQNEAQ (reference sequence). Between the trimmed V and J ends, which lost 5 bases and 9 bases, there was a span of 13 bases. The CDR3 coding sequence is TGTGCCAGCAGCCATGACAGAGACCAAGCTTTCTTT. This codes for CASSHDRDQAFF.